This T cell receptor beta chain was profiled in a study of cytomegalovirus exposure and HLA in healthy donors. The CDR3 sequence is 15 residues long. The germline gives CDR1 SGHTA, CDR2 FQGNSA. The J segment lost 3 bases and the V segment lost 5 bases, leaving 8 bases of the junction unmatched. 13 Jbeta primers and 60 Vbeta primers were used for the PCR. The method was immunoSEQ multiplex PCR; TCRdb's version includes in-frame clones alone and lacks a portion of them. The table includes about 190,000 clones, over 65% detected once. This receptor was obtained from a woman aged 45-65 years in good health and CMV-seropositive. Source material: PBMCs. This chain joins TRBV7-2 and TRBJ2-5; 8 nucleotides agree with TRBD2. DNA of the CDR3: TGTGCCAGCAGCAATAGCGGGGACAAAAAAGAGACCCAGTACTTC. This encodes CASSNSGDKKETQYF.